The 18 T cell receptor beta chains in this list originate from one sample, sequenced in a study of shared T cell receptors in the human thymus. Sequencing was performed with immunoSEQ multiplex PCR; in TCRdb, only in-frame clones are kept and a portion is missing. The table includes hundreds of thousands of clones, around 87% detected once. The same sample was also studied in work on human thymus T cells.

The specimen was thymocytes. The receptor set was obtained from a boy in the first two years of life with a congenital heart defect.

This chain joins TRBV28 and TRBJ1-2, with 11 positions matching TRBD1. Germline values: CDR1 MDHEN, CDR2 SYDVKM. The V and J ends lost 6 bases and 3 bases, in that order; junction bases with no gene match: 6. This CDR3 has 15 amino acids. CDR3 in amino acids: CASRQGQGADYGYTF. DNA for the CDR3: TGTGCCAGCAGGCAAGGACAGGGGGCCGACTATGGCTACACCTTC.

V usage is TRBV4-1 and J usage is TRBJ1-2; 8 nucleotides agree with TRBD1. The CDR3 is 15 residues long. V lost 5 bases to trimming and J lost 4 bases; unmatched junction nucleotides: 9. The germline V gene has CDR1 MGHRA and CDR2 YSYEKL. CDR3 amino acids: CASSSPQGAGYGYTF. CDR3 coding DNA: TGCGCCAGCAGCTCACCTCAGGGGGCTGGCTATGGCTACACCTTC.

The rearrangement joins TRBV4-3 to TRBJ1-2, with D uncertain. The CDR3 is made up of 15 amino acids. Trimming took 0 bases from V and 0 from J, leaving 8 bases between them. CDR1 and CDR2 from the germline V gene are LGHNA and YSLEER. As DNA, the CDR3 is TGCGCCAGCAGCCAAGATCTACAGTCTAACTATGGCTACACCTTC. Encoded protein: CASSQDLQSNYGYTF.

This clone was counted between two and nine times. CDR3 amino acids: CASSPAARYNEQFF. CDR3 DNA sequence: TGTGCCAGCTCACCGGCAGCTAGATACAATGAGCAGTTCTTC. The chain is built from TRBV18 and TRBJ2-1; D gene ambiguous. The germline V gene has CDR1 KGHSH and CDR2 LQKENI. The CDR3 extends over 14 amino acids. The V and J ends lost 3 bases and 4 bases respectively, with 10 bases between them.

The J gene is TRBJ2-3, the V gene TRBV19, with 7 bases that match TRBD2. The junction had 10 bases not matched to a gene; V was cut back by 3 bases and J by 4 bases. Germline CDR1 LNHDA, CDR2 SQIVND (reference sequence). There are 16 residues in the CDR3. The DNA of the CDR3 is TGTGCCAGTAGTATGAGGAGCGGGAAAGGAGCAGATACGCAGTATTTT. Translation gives CASSMRSGKGADTQYF.

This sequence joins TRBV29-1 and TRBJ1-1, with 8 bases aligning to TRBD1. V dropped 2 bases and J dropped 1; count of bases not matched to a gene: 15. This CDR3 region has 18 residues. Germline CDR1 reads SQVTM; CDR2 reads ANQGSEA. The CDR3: CSVELLFGQGQPNTEAFF. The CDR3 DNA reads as TGCAGCGTTGAACTGCTTTTTGGACAGGGACAACCGAACACTGAAGCTTTCTTT.

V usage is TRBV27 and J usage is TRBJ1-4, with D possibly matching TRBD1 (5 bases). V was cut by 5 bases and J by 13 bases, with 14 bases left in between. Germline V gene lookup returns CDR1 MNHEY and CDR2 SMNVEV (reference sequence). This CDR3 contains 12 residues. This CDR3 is CASSPGGEGLFF. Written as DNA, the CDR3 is TGTGCCAGCAGTCCTGGAGGGGAGGGACTGTTTTTT.

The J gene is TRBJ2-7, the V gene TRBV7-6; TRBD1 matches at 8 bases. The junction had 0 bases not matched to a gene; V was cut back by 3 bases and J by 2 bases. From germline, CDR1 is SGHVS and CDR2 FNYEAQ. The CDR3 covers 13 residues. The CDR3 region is CASSLTGAYEQYF. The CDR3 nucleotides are TGTGCCAGCAGCTTGACAGGGGCCTACGAGCAGTACTTC.

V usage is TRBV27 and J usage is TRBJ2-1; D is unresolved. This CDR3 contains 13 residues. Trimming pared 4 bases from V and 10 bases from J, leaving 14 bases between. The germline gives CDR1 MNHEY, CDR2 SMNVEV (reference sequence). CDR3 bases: TGTGCCAGCAGTTCGCATCTTCCCAGAGAGCAGTTCTTC. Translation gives CASSSHLPREQFF.

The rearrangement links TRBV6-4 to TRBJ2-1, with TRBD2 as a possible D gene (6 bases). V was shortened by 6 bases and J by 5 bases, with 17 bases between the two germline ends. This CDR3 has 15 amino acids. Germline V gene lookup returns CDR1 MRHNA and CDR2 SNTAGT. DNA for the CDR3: TGTGCCAGCAGAAGAACCGGGGGAGTAGACAATGAGCAGTTCTTC. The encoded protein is CASRRTGGVDNEQFF.

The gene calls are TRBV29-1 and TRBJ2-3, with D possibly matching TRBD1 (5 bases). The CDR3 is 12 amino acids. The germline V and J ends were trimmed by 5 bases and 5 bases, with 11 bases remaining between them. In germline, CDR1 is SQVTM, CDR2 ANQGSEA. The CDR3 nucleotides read TGCAGCGTTAGCATAAGGGGAGATACGCAGTATTTT. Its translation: CSVSIRGDTQYF.

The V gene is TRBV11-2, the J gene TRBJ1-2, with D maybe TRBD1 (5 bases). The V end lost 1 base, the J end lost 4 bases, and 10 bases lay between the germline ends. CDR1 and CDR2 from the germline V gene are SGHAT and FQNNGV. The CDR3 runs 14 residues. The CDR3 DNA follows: TGTGCCAGCAGCTTAGGGGGCCAAGTCTATGGCTACACCTTC. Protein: CASSLGGQVYGYTF.

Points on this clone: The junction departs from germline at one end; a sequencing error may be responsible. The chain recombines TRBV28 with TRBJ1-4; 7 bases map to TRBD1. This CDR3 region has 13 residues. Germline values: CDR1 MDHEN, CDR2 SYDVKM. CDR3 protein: CASRGSFNEKLFF. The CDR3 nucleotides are TGTGCGAGCAGGGGGAGTTTTAATGAAAAACTGTTTTTT.

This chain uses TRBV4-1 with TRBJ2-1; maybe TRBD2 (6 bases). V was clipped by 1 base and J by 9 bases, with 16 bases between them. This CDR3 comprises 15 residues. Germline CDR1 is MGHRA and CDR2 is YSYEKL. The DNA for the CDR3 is TGCGCCAGCAGCCAAGGTCCCTACGGGAGTGGTGAGCAGTTCTTC. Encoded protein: CASSQGPYGSGEQFF.

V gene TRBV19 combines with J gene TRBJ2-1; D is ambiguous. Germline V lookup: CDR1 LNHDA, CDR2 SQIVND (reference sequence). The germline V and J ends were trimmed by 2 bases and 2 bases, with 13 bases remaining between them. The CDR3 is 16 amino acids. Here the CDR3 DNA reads TGTGCCAGTAGTATAAAGAGGCACCGACCCTACAATGAGCAGTTCTTC. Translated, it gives CASSIKRHRPYNEQFF.

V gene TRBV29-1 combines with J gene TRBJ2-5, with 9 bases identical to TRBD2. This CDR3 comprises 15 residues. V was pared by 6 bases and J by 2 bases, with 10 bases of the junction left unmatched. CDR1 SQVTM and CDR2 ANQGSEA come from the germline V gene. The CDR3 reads CSVFPGLAGQETQYF. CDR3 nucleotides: TGCAGCGTCTTTCCTGGGCTAGCGGGACAAGAGACCCAGTACTTC.

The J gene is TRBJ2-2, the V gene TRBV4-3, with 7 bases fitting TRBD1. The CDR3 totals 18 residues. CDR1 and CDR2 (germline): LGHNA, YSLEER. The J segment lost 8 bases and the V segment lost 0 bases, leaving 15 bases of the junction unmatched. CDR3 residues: CASSQDPNLQGTAGELFF. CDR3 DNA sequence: TGCGCCAGCAGCCAAGACCCTAATCTGCAGGGGACAGCTGGGGAGCTGTTTTTT.

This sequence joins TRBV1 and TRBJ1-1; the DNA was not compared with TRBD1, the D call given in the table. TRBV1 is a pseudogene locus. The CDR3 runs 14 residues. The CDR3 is CTSTPRGAPSEAFF. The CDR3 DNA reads TGCACCAGCACCCCCAGGGGCGCGCCCTCTGAAGCTTTCTTT.